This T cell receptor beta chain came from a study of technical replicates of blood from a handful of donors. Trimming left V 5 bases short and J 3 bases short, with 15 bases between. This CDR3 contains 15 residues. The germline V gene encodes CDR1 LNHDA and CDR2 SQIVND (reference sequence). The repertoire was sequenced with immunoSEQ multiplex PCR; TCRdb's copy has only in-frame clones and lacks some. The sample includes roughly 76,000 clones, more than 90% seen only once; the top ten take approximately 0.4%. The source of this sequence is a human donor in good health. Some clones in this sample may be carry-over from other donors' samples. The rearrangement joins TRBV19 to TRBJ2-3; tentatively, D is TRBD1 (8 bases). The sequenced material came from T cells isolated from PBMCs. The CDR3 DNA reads TGTGCCAGTAGTCCGGACAGGGAGGGAACAGATACGCAGTATTTT. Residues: CASSPDREGTDTQYF.